This T cell receptor (beta chain) was identified during a study of Ad26.COV2.S vaccination and SARS-CoV-2 variants. Study-wide results and limits: The placebo group had lower spike-specific TCR breadth than the vaccine recipients did.

The CDR3 covers 14 residues. V was pared by 3 bases and J by 4 bases, with 12 bases between. CDR1 is SNHLY and CDR2 is FYNNEI in the germline V gene. Treatment in this sample: around 19 received Ad26.COV2.S at low or high dose, single or two shots; 5 received placebo; per-sample allocation not given. Collection of samples fell on day 63 after the first vaccine or placebo injection. Profiled with immunoSEQ multiplex PCR; TCRdb holds only in-frame clones, not every one. The sample includes 300,000 to 500,000 clones, around nine tenths of them seen just once. About this clone itself: Its antigen is unknown.

This chain connects TRBV2 to TRBJ1-2, with D unresolved. The source material was peripheral blood, sampled in a trial of Ad26.COV2.S vaccine versus placebo. The TCR was taken from a person between 18 and 65 years old who received the Ad26.COV2.S COVID-19 vaccine or a placebo. The chain's CDR3 is CASSDRVVGYGYTF. The CDR3 region has the DNA TGTGCCAGCAGTGATAGGGTCGTCGGCTATGGCTACACCTTC.